These T cell receptor beta chains were read from a single sample in a study of blood T cell repertoires in COVID-19. Profiled with immunoSEQ multiplex PCR; TCRdb holds only in-frame clones, not every one. The table includes 130,000 to 150,000 clones, around 84% detected once. Sequenced sample: peripheral blood. The receptors stem from a human donor in a cohort sampled during active COVID-19. Both conserved end residues are part of each CDR3. Each record gives: V gene, clone size, J gene, D gene, CDR3 protein, CDR3 DNA. D genes are given only for firm matches. Rows give clone size only sometimes, using once, few, many, or a class for an expanded clone.

>TRBV28|few|TRBJ2-7|.
CASSKNYEQYF
TGTGCCAGCAGCAAAAACTACGAGCAGTACTTC
>TRBV28|.|TRBJ1-3|.
CTSSPQGNTIYF
TGTACCAGCAGTCCCCAGGGAAACACCATATATTTT
>TRBV6-5|once|TRBJ1-1|.
CASSVDRWNTEAFF
TGTGCCAGCAGCGTCGACAGGTGGAACACTGAAGCTTTCTTT
>TRBV11-2|.|TRBJ1-1|TRBD1
CASSLGQARRAEAFF
TGTGCCAGCAGCCTGGGACAGGCGAGAAGAGCTGAAGCTTTCTTT
>TRBV6-5|.|TRBJ2-3|TRBD2
CASSYSGSGRADTQYF
TGTGCCAGCAGTTACTCGGGTAGCGGGAGGGCCGATACGCAGTATTTT
>TRBV6-5|.|TRBJ2-6|TRBD1
CASRTGSGANVLTF
TGTGCCAGCCGGACAGGATCTGGGGCCAACGTCCTGACTTTC
>TRBV27|.|TRBJ1-5|TRBD1
CASAGQGFGNQPQHF
TGTGCCAGCGCCGGACAGGGATTCGGCAATCAGCCCCAGCATTTT
>TRBV7-6|many|TRBJ1-1|TRBD1
CASSSRQGEAFF
TGTGCCAGCAGCTCTCGACAGGGTGAAGCTTTCTTT
>TRBV3-1/TRBV3-2|.|TRBJ2-4|.
CASSPLARGNIQYF
TGTGCCAGCAGCCCACTAGCTCGGGGGAACATTCAGTACTTC
>TRBV7-3|.|TRBJ2-3|.
CASSLNSVSDTQYF
TGTGCCAGCAGCTTGAATAGCGTGTCAGATACGCAGTATTTT
>TRBV3-1/TRBV3-2|.|TRBJ2-5|TRBD1
CASSQGLRQGALVYF
TGTGCCAGCAGCCAAGGTCTGCGGCAGGGGGCCCTGGTGTACTTC
>TRBV28|.|TRBJ2-7|.
CASRGGQNYEQYF
TGTGCCAGCAGGGGGGGACAGAACTACGAGCAGTACTTC
>TRBV5-1|few|TRBJ2-7|.
CASSLPGRRGEGQYF
TGCGCCAGCAGCCTGCCGGGGCGGAGGGGAGAGGGACAGTACTTC
>TRBV6-1|.|TRBJ1-2|.
CASSEWAYRNYTF
TGTGCCAGCAGTGAATGGGCCTATCGAAACTACACCTTC
>TRBV2|.|TRBJ1-2|TRBD1
CASRGGQGAFYGYTF
TGTGCCAGCAGGGGTGGACAGGGGGCTTTCTATGGCTACACCTTC
>TRBV3-1/TRBV3-2|.|TRBJ1-2|TRBD1
CASSQAPQGAGYGYTF
TGTGCCAGCAGCCAGGCACCACAGGGGGCCGGGTATGGCTACACCTTC
>TRBV20-1|.|TRBJ2-3|.
CSSAREDTQYF
TGCAGTTCGGCCCGGGAGGATACGCAGTATTTT
>TRBV23-1|.|TRBJ2-1|.
CASRSSNRDNEQFF
TGCGCCAGCAGAAGTTCCAACCGAGACAATGAGCAGTTCTTC
>TRBV28|once|TRBJ2-3|.
CAIRNRATDTQYF
TGTGCCATCAGGAACAGGGCCACAGATACGCAGTATTTT
>TRBV7-2|.|TRBJ2-5|TRBD2
CASSLGRLAEETQYF
TGTGCCAGCAGCTTAGGGAGACTAGCGGAAGAGACCCAGTACTTC
>TRBV29-1|.|TRBJ1-2|.
CSVELQGGYTF
TGCAGCGTTGAACTCCAGGGTGGCTACACCTTC
>TRBV5-1|few|TRBJ1-5|TRBD1
CASSLAGTAHQPQHF
TGCGCCAGCAGCTTGGCCGGGACAGCTCATCAGCCCCAGCATTTT
>TRBV2|.|TRBJ2-3|TRBD2
CASSEGTSGGTLPSTDTQYF
TGTGCCAGCAGTGAAGGGACTAGCGGAGGGACTCTCCCTAGCACAGATACGCAGTATTTT
>TRBV12-5|.|TRBJ2-5|TRBD1
CASGPSGPTGGMETQYF
TGTGCTAGTGGTCCGTCCGGCCCGACAGGGGGTATGGAGACCCAGTACTTC
>TRBV7-2|.|TRBJ1-1|.
CASSPTGFTEAFF
TGTGCCAGCAGCCCAACAGGATTCACTGAAGCTTTCTTT
>TRBV27|.|TRBJ2-1|.
CASSLQGLAYNEQFF
TGTGCCAGCAGTTTACAGGGGCTGGCCTACAATGAGCAGTTCTTC
>TRBV2|.|TRBJ1-1|.
CASSEPGERNTEAFF
TGTGCCAGCAGTGAACCGGGGGAGAGGAACACTGAAGCTTTCTTT
>TRBV19|.|TRBJ1-5|TRBD1
CASRTRGNQPQHF
TGTGCCAGTAGAACCAGGGGGAACCAGCCCCAGCATTTT
>TRBV5-1|.|TRBJ2-2|.
CASSTRQEGTGELFF
TGCGCCAGCAGCACCCGACAGGAAGGCACCGGGGAGCTGTTTTTT
>TRBV11-2|.|TRBJ1-2|TRBD1
CASSFKGGAGIYGYTF
TGTGCCAGCAGCTTTAAAGGGGGCGCAGGCATCTATGGCTACACCTTC
>TRBV6-1|.|TRBJ2-3|TRBD1
CASSEGNRGADTQYF
TGTGCCAGCAGTGAAGGCAACAGGGGGGCAGATACGCAGTATTTT
>TRBV6-5|.|TRBJ2-5|TRBD1
CASRDRRETQYF
TGTGCCAGCAGGGACAGGAGAGAGACCCAGTACTTC
>TRBV2|.|TRBJ2-7|TRBD1
CASKPGQGAYEQYF
TGTGCCAGCAAACCGGGACAGGGGGCTTACGAGCAGTACTTC
>TRBV6-1|.|TRBJ1-6|TRBD1
CASSGEGALLNSPLHF
TGTGCCAGCAGTGGAGAGGGGGCACTTTTAAATTCACCCCTCCACTTT
>TRBV5-8|.|TRBJ1-2|.
CASSLSGGPYGYTF
TGTGCCAGCAGCTTGAGCGGGGGTCCATATGGCTACACCTTC
>TRBV29-1|.|TRBJ1-3|.
CSVGTQRPGNTIYF
TGCAGCGTTGGGACTCAACGCCCTGGAAACACCATATATTTT